This TCR beta chain was sequenced during a study of OX40 agonist ivuxolimab in advanced cancers. Assay used: immunoSEQ multiplex PCR; TCRdb lists only in-frame clones, some missing. The sample consists of about 75,000 clones, 75% to 90% of them appearing once. The CDR3 loop spans 14 amino acids. Germline V lookup: CDR1 SGHDT, CDR2 YYEEEE. V dropped 0 bases and J dropped 2 bases, with 8 bases sitting between them. V gene TRBV5-6 combines with J gene TRBJ2-5, with D hard to call. Source: CD4+ or CD8+ T cells sorted from blood, taken in a trial of the OX40 agonist ivuxolimab. This clonotype originated in an adult with an advanced solid tumor such as melanoma, head and neck, liver or kidney cancer. CDR3 DNA: TGTGCCAGCAGCTTGGATTTAGGGCAAGAGACCCAGTACTTC. This translates into CASSLDLGQETQYF. Variable domain in full (rest from reference TRBV5-6 and TRBJ2-5): DAGVTQSPTHLIKTRGQQVTLRCSPKSGHDTVSWYQQALGQGPQFIFQYYEEEERQRGNFPDRFSGHQFPNYSSELNVNALLLGDSALYLCASSLDLGQETQYFGPGTRLLVL.